Listed below are T cell receptor beta chains from one sample, sequenced in a study of blood T cell repertoires in COVID-19. The table came from immunoSEQ multiplex PCR; TCRdb's copy has only in-frame clones and leaves some out. This table has about 81,000 clones, under 85% appearing once. The source material was peripheral blood. The source is a human donor in a cohort sampled during active COVID-19. Both conserved end residues are part of each CDR3. D genes are given only for firm matches. Clone size appears in some rows only: once, few, many, or a class for an expanded clone.

TRBJ2-7 | TRBV14 | NA | NA | CASSRDTYYEQYF | TGTGCCAGCAGCCGGGACACTTACTACGAGCAGTACTTC
TRBJ1-3 | TRBV5-1 | once | NA | CASSLGRSGWGNTIYF | TGCGCCAGCAGCTTGGGACGGTCAGGCTGGGGAAACACCATATATTTT
TRBJ1-5 | TRBV10-2 | NA | NA | CASRDGDQPQHF | TGCGCCAGCAGAGACGGAGATCAGCCCCAGCATTTT
TRBJ2-7 | TRBV11-3 | NA | NA | CASSSAGSHEQYF | TGTGCCAGCAGCTCGGCGGGTAGCCACGAGCAGTACTTC
TRBJ1-1 | TRBV18 | NA | TRBD1 | CASSPRDRADTEAFF | TGTGCCAGCTCACCCCGGGACAGGGCGGACACTGAAGCTTTCTTT
TRBJ2-1 | TRBV7-9 | NA | NA | CASSRTDNEQFF | TGTGCCAGCAGCCGGACAGACAATGAGCAGTTCTTC
TRBJ1-5 | TRBV15 | NA | NA | CATRSPERNQPQHF | TGTGCCACCAGGAGTCCGGAGCGCAATCAGCCCCAGCATTTT
TRBJ2-7 | TRBV7-9 | NA | NA | CASSGGIGSYEQYF | TGTGCCAGCAGCGGGGGGATAGGGTCCTACGAGCAGTACTTC
TRBJ2-2 | TRBV19 | few | NA | CASSPRRFGNENTGELFF | TGTGCCAGTAGTCCTCGGAGGTTCGGTAACGAGAACACCGGGGAGCTGTTTTTT
TRBJ1-3 | TRBV7-9 | NA | NA | CASSFPPGDSGNTIYF | TGTGCCAGCAGCTTCCCCCCAGGGGACTCTGGAAACACCATATATTTT
TRBJ2-1 | TRBV4-2 | NA | NA | CASSQEVGGSNEQFF | TGTGCCAGCAGCCAAGAGGTAGGGGGAAGCAATGAGCAGTTCTTC
TRBJ2-7 | TRBV28 | NA | NA | CASSSISRSYEQYF | TGTGCCAGCAGTTCGATTAGCCGATCCTACGAGCAGTACTTC
TRBJ2-1 | TRBV9 | NA | TRBD2 | CASSVASGDYVGDEQFF | TGTGCCAGCAGCGTAGCATCGGGGGACTATGTAGGCGATGAGCAGTTCTTC
TRBJ2-7 | TRBV6-5 | NA | NA | CASSFLSYEQYF | TGTGCCAGCAGTTTCCTCTCCTACGAGCAGTACTTC
TRBJ1-1 | TRBV28 | few | NA | CASSSQAIEAFF | TGTGCCAGCAGTTCACAGGCGATTGAAGCTTTCTTT
TRBJ2-7 | TRBV10-3 | NA | TRBD1 | CAISVRDRGDEQYF | TGTGCCATCAGTGTAAGGGACAGGGGGGACGAGCAGTACTTC
TRBJ1-6 | TRBV30 | NA | TRBD1 | CAWEVQGAPLHF | TGTGCCTGGGAAGTACAGGGGGCACCCCTCCACTTT
TRBJ1-6 | TRBV6-1 | NA | NA | CASSEASGRPSPLHF | TGTGCCAGCAGTGAAGCCTCCGGGAGGCCTTCACCCCTCCACTTT
TRBJ2-3 | TRBV12-3/TRBV12-4 | NA | NA | CASSTLGRDTQYF | TGTGCCAGCAGCACACTAGGGAGAGATACGCAGTATTTT
TRBJ2-7 | TRBV28 | NA | NA | CATGGLYEQYF | TGTGCTACGGGGGGCCTCTACGAGCAGTACTTC
TRBJ1-2 | TRBV5-4 | NA | TRBD1 | CASSGAGGYYGYTF | TGTGCCAGCAGCGGCGCAGGGGGCTACTATGGCTACACCTTC
TRBJ1-2 | TRBV9 | NA | TRBD1 | CASSVNPQGSWGYTF | TGTGCCAGCAGCGTAAACCCACAGGGGAGTTGGGGCTACACCTTC
TRBJ1-4 | TRBV18 | few | NA | CASSPRSIRDAEKLFF | TGTGCCAGCTCACCAAGGTCGATCAGGGATGCTGAAAAACTGTTTTTT
TRBJ1-1 | TRBV2 | NA | TRBD1 | CASTRQGLNTEAFF | TGTGCCAGCACCAGACAGGGGCTGAACACTGAAGCTTTCTTT
TRBJ2-7 | TRBV30 | few | TRBD1 | CAWSRQGLGEQYF | TGTGCCTGGAGTCGACAGGGGTTGGGCGAGCAGTACTTC
TRBJ2-5 | TRBV18 | NA | NA | CASSPSIQETQYF | TGTGCCAGCTCACCGTCCATCCAAGAGACCCAGTACTTC
TRBJ2-5 | TRBV7-7 | NA | TRBD2 | CASSLGLTGGPQETQYF | TGTGCCAGCAGCTTGGGGTTGACGGGGGGGCCTCAAGAGACCCAGTACTTC
TRBJ1-2 | TRBV12-1 | NA | NA | CASSFVSGDGYTF | TGTGCCAGCAGCTTTGTGTCAGGGGACGGCTACACCTTC
TRBJ1-2 | TRBV2 | NA | TRBD1 | CASREGQDVVGYTF | TGTGCCAGCAGAGAAGGACAGGATGTGGTTGGCTACACCTTC
TRBJ1-6 | TRBV5-1 | few | NA | CASSLDSGQINSPLHF | TGCGCCAGCAGCTTGGATTCAGGACAGATTAATTCACCCCTCCACTTT
TRBJ2-3 | TRBV6-6 | NA | NA | CASRGGGGTDTQYF | TGTGCCAGCCGCGGGGGCGGTGGCACAGATACGCAGTATTTT
TRBJ1-2 | TRBV3-1/TRBV3-2 | NA | TRBD1 | CASSQGAQRTGGYTF | TGTGCCAGCAGCCAAGGGGCACAACGGACAGGTGGCTACACCTTC
TRBJ1-2 | TRBV12-3/TRBV12-4 | NA | NA | CASSSGPYGYTF | TGTGCCAGCAGTTCAGGGCCCTATGGCTACACCTTC
TRBJ1-5 | TRBV29-1 | NA | NA | CSVEDLEGNSNQPQHF | TGCAGCGTTGAAGATCTGGAGGGCAACTCCAATCAGCCCCAGCATTTT
TRBJ1-1 | TRBV7-2 | NA | NA | CASSSPGRAFF | TGTGCCAGCAGCTCCCCGGGGAGGGCTTTCTTT
TRBJ2-2 | TRBV5-1 | NA | TRBD1 | CASSLGQGAGELFF | TGCGCCAGCAGCTTGGGACAGGGGGCCGGGGAGCTGTTTTTT
TRBJ2-3 | TRBV5-4 | NA | NA | CASRRTSTDTQYF | TGTGCCAGCAGGAGGACTTCCACAGATACGCAGTATTTT
TRBJ2-2 | TRBV20-1 | NA | TRBD2 | CSASSGGSHTGELFF | TGCAGTGCTAGTAGCGGGGGCTCACACACCGGGGAGCTGTTTTTT
TRBJ2-1 | TRBV5-1 | NA | NA | CASSPNADSSYNEQFF | TGCGCCAGCAGCCCTAACGCGGACAGTTCCTACAATGAGCAGTTCTTC
TRBJ1-5 | TRBV15 | NA | TRBD1 | CATSSSGTGNQPQHF | TGTGCCACCAGCAGCTCAGGGACAGGCAATCAGCCCCAGCATTTT